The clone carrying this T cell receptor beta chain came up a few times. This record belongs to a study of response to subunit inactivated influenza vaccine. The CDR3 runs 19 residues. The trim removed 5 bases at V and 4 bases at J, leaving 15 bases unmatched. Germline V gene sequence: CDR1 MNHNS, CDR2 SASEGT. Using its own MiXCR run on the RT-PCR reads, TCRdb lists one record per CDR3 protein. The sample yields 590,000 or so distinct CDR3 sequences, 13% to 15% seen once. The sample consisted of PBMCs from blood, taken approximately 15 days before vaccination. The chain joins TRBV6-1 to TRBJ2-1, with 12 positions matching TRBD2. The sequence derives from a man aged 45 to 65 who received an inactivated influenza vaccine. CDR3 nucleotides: TGTGCCAGCAGTAGCCGGACTAGCGGGAACCATCGGGGATACAATGAGCAGTTCTTC. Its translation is CASSSRTSGNHRGYNEQFF.